A selection of T cell receptor beta chains follows, all from one sample in a study of identical twins. TCRdb independently ran MiXCR on the 5' RACE reads; one entry per CDR3 protein. The table lists 690,000 or so distinct CDR3 sequences, over 5% of them singletons, with about 1.8% in the top ten. The sequenced sample consisted of naive T cells sorted from blood. The receptors come from a man between 18 and 35 years old in good health. The CDR3 runs from the conserved cysteine through the conserved F or W. The order of the fields is J gene, clone size, D gene, V gene, CDR3 protein, CDR3 DNA. D genes are given only for firm matches. Some rows mark clone size as missing; the rest say once, few, many or name a class of expanded clone.

TRBJ1-6 | few | TRBD1 | TRBV15 | CATSDGQGANNSPLHF | TGTGCCACCAGCGACGGACAGGGGGCGAATAATTCACCCCTCCACTTT
TRBJ2-1 | few | TRBD1 | TRBV18 | CASSPRGHSYNEQFF | TGTGCCAGCTCACCCAGGGGGCACTCTTACAATGAGCAGTTCTTC
TRBJ2-7 | few | - | TRBV10-3 | CAIEDLGDEQYF | TGTGCCATCGAGGACCTAGGGGACGAGCAGTACTTC
TRBJ2-1 | few | TRBD2 | TRBV12-3/TRBV12-4 | CASSLEAGPHNEQFF | TGTGCCAGCAGTTTAGAAGCGGGACCCCACAATGAGCAGTTCTTC
TRBJ2-1 | many | TRBD2 | TRBV29-1 | CSVDNRTSGYNEQFF | TGCAGCGTTGACAATCGGACTAGCGGGTACAATGAGCAGTTCTTC
TRBJ2-2 | many | - | TRBV20-1 | CSARDPLGGELFF | TGCAGTGCTAGAGATCCTCTCGGGGGGGAGCTGTTTTTT
TRBJ2-5 | many | - | TRBV5-1 | CASSWRQPQETQYF | TGCGCCAGCAGCTGGAGACAGCCACAAGAGACCCAGTACTTC
TRBJ2-5 | many | TRBD2 | TRBV20-1 | CSARGREPFQETQYF | TGCAGTGCTAGGGGGAGGGAACCATTCCAAGAGACCCAGTACTTC
TRBJ2-1 | - | - | TRBV12-3/TRBV12-4 | CAGSLLGDYNEQFF | TGTGCCGGCAGTTTACTCGGGGATTACAATGAGCAGTTCTTC
TRBJ2-3 | many | - | TRBV20-1 | CSAVTESTDTQYF | TGCAGTGCTGTGACAGAAAGCACAGATACGCAGTATTTT
TRBJ1-2 | - | - | TRBV20-1 | CSARDLSGYGYTF | TGCAGTGCTAGAGATCTCTCGGGCTATGGCTACACCTTC
TRBJ2-3 | many | TRBD2 | TRBV11-2 | CASRYTSGRTDTQYF | TGTGCCAGCAGATATACTAGCGGCCGCACAGATACGCAGTATTTT
TRBJ2-2 | - | - | TRBV5-6 | CASSLNPSSGELFF | TGTGCCAGCAGCTTGAACCCTAGCTCTGGGGAGCTGTTTTTT
TRBJ2-2 | few | - | TRBV15 | CATSNPEGTNTGELFF | TGTGCCACCAGCAACCCAGAGGGGACGAACACCGGGGAGCTGTTTTTT
TRBJ2-2 | - | - | TRBV12-3/TRBV12-4 | CASRVVWAGELFF | TGTGCCAGCAGAGTAGTGTGGGCCGGGGAGCTGTTTTTT
TRBJ2-3 | - | - | TRBV6-2/TRBV6-3 | CASSSRAFTDTQYF | TGTGCCAGCAGTTCCCGGGCATTCACAGATACGCAGTATTTT
TRBJ2-2 | - | - | TRBV5-1 | CASSPVQGGTGELFF | TGCGCCAGCAGCCCGGTGCAGGGAGGCACCGGGGAGCTGTTTTTT
TRBJ2-1 | few | - | TRBV19 | CASTNGVYNEQFF | TGTGCCAGTACCAATGGGGTTTACAATGAGCAGTTCTTC
TRBJ2-2 | - | - | TRBV21-1 | CASSPPNSRELFF | TGTGCCAGCAGCCCCCCGAATTCCAGGGAGCTGTTTTTT
TRBJ2-7 | - | TRBD2 | TRBV18 | CASSLGTSGTYYEQYF | TGTGCCAGCTCACTAGGGACTAGCGGGACTTACTACGAGCAGTACTTC
TRBJ2-1 | many | - | TRBV29-1 | CSVDTNEQFF | TGCAGCGTTGATACTAATGAGCAGTTCTTC
TRBJ2-1 | - | - | TRBV5-1 | CASSLAHQLGWRDNEQFF | TGCGCCAGCAGCTTGGCCCACCAGTTGGGCTGGCGAGACAATGAGCAGTTCTTC
TRBJ2-1 | few | TRBD2 | TRBV3-1 | CASSQEGSGRYNEQFF | TGTGCCAGCAGCCAAGAGGGGAGCGGGAGGTACAATGAGCAGTTCTTC
TRBJ2-1 | few | - | TRBV7-3 | CASSPNRLHNEQFF | TGTGCCAGCAGCCCTAATCGACTACACAATGAGCAGTTCTTC
TRBJ2-2 | many | - | TRBV5-1 | CASSNTGKSGTGELFF | TGCGCCAGCAGCAACACAGGGAAAAGCGGCACCGGGGAGCTGTTTTTT
TRBJ1-2 | many | - | TRBV4-3 | CASSQGNEWNGYTF | TGCGCCAGCAGCCAAGGGAACGAATGGAATGGCTACACCTTC
TRBJ1-1 | - | - | TRBV7-9 | CASSGVIAEAFF | TGTGCCAGCAGCGGGGTTATAGCTGAAGCTTTCTTT
TRBJ1-5 | many | TRBD1 | TRBV12-3/TRBV12-4 | CASSLSGDSYQPQHF | TGTGCCAGCAGTCTATCGGGGGACAGTTATCAGCCCCAGCATTTT
TRBJ2-3 | many | - | TRBV5-1 | CASSLQSSSTDTQYF | TGCGCCAGCAGCTTACAGTCATCTAGCACAGATACGCAGTATTTT
TRBJ1-1 | many | - | TRBV10-3 | CAISDGGPNTEAFF | TGTGCCATCAGTGATGGGGGGCCGAACACTGAAGCTTTCTTT
TRBJ2-1 | many | - | TRBV29-1 | CSPWAGGSYNEQFF | TGCAGCCCGTGGGCGGGTGGCTCCTACAATGAGCAGTTCTTC
TRBJ2-3 | many | TRBD2 | TRBV5-1 | CASSSGLAGVADTQYF | TGCGCCAGCAGCTCCGGACTAGCGGGAGTTGCGGATACGCAGTATTTT
TRBJ1-4 | many | - | TRBV20-1 | CSASTRATNEKLFF | TGCAGTGCTAGTACAAGGGCGACTAATGAAAAACTGTTTTTT